The 20 T cell receptor beta chains below all came from one sample that was sequenced in a study of T cell responses to AZD1222 COVID-19 vaccine. Profiled with immunoSEQ multiplex PCR; TCRdb holds only in-frame clones, not every one. The sample records about 160,000 clones, about nine tenths being singletons. The sequences come from peripheral blood, collected on day 0 of AZD1222 vaccination. Source of these receptors: an adult in good health.

This chain uses TRBV24-1 with TRBJ2-1; 7 nucleotides agree with TRBD1. The CDR3 spans 13 residues. Germline loops: CDR1 KGHDR, CDR2 SFDVKD. Germline trimming cut 8 bases from V and 5 bases from J; bases unmatched to any gene: 5. Here the CDR3 DNA reads TGTGCCACCAAGGGGACAGATAACAATGAGCAGTTCTTC. It translates to CATKGTDNNEQFF.

The chain uses TRBV19 and TRBJ1-1, with a possible D match to TRBD1 (5 bases). CDR1 LNHDA and CDR2 SQIVND come from the germline V gene (reference sequence). Trimming removed 4 bases from V and 4 bases from J, with 13 bases in between. CDR3 length: 14 amino acids. CDR3 protein: CASSNLGGGTEAFF. In DNA form, the CDR3 reads TGTGCCAGTAGTAACCTGGGGGGAGGCACTGAAGCTTTCTTT. Variable domain in full (rest from reference TRBV19 and TRBJ1-1): DGGITQSPKYLFRKEGQNVTLSCEQNLNHDAMYWYRQDPGQGLRLIYYSQIVNDFQKGDIAEGYSVSREKKESFPLTVTSAQKNPTAFYLCASSNLGGGTEAFFGQGTRLTVV.

This chain connects TRBV19 to TRBJ1-1; unclear D gene. This CDR3 has 15 amino acids. The germline V gene encodes CDR1 LNHDA and CDR2 SQIVND (reference sequence). With 2 bases removed from V and 1 base from J, the gap between germline ends came to 11 bases. Here the CDR3 reads CASSIMAGPNTEAFF. The CDR3 DNA reads TGTGCCAGTAGTATAATGGCAGGCCCGAACACTGAAGCTTTCTTT.

The chain carries TRBV4-2 and TRBJ2-2; D unclear. This CDR3 region has 11 residues. The germline V gene encodes CDR1 LGHNA and CDR2 YNFKEQ. The V end lost 4 bases, the J end lost 5 bases, and 2 bases lay between the germline ends. CDR3 coding DNA: TGTGCCAGCAGCCTTACCGGGGAGCTGTTTTTT. It yields the protein CASSLTGELFF.

J is TRBJ1-6 and V is TRBV5-6, with 9 nucleotides matching TRBD1. CDR1 SGHDT and CDR2 YYEEEE come from the germline V gene. The CDR3 extends over 16 amino acids. J lost 7 bases, V lost 4 bases, and 9 bases had no gene match. The DNA for the CDR3 is TGTGCCAGCAGCGGAGAGGACAGGGGTTCAAATTCACCCCTCCACTTT. Protein sequence: CASSGEDRGSNSPLHF.

The rearrangement uses TRBV10-1 and TRBJ2-7; possible D gene TRBD1, 5 bases. V lost 10 bases and J 9 bases, leaving 28 bases between the germline ends. The CDR3 is made up of 15 amino acids. CDR1 and CDR2 from the germline V gene are WNHNN and SYGVQD (reference sequence). The CDR3 sequence: CANPLSTPQGFGQYF. As DNA, the CDR3 is TGCGCCAACCCGCTATCGACACCCCAGGGATTTGGGCAGTACTTC.

J is TRBJ2-7 and V is TRBV6-5; 7 bases align to TRBD2. After removal of 3 bases from V and 0 bases from J, the junction contained 5 bases not matched to a gene. CDR1 MNHEY and CDR2 SVGAGI come from the germline V gene. The CDR3 is 15 amino acids. The CDR3: CASSYAGALSYEQYF. The CDR3 bases are TGTGCCAGCAGTTATGCGGGAGCTCTCTCCTACGAGCAGTACTTC.

The chain couples TRBV4-1 to TRBJ1-5; 9 bases map to TRBD1. This CDR3 comprises 18 residues. Germline V gene sequence: CDR1 MGHRA, CDR2 YSYEKL. The J segment lost 1 base and the V segment lost 4 bases, leaving 11 bases of the junction unmatched. The CDR3 nucleotides read TGCGCCAGCAGCCTCGAGGGACAGGGCCCCTACAGCAATCAGCCCCAGCATTTT. Translated, it gives CASSLEGQGPYSNQPQHF.

The rearrangement joins TRBV7-2 to TRBJ1-5, with D uncertain. CDR3 length equals 13 residues. Trimming cost V 1 base and J 3 bases, with 4 bases left between them. Germline CDR1 and CDR2: SGHTA and FQGNSA. CDR3 amino acids: CASSLGINQPQHF. CDR3 coding DNA: TGTGCCAGCAGCTTAGGTATCAATCAGCCCCAGCATTTT.

A few counts support this clone. This chain uses TRBV2 with TRBJ2-7; no clear D gene. Germline-derived CDR1 and CDR2 are SNHLY and FYNNEI. V was trimmed by 5 bases and J by 4 bases, leaving 12 bases between them. The length of the CDR3 is 13 residues. The CDR3 spells CASSRSIAYEQYF. The CDR3 region has the DNA TGTGCCAGCAGTCGCTCGATTGCGTACGAGCAGTACTTC.

V usage is TRBV11-2 and J usage is TRBJ1-2; 9 bases are shared with TRBD1. Germline CDR1 SGHAT, CDR2 FQNNGV. Germline trimming cut 6 bases from V and 4 bases from J; bases unmatched to any gene: 12. The CDR3 covers 16 residues. The CDR3 sequence: CASSRTGEVNIYGYTF. The CDR3 region has the DNA TGTGCCAGCAGTCGGACAGGGGAAGTCAATATCTATGGCTACACCTTC.

The genes are TRBV19 and TRBJ2-2, with 9 bases identical to TRBD2. Germline assignment: CDR1 LNHDA and CDR2 SQIVND (reference sequence). The CDR3 is 16 amino acids. The V gene end was trimmed by 7 bases and the J gene end by 5 bases; junction bases not matched to a gene: 11. CDR3 loop: CASITSGPARTGELFF. The CDR3 region has the DNA TGTGCCAGTATTACTAGCGGGCCCGCGAGGACCGGGGAGCTGTTTTTT.

The CDR3 sequence: CASSLKPGASEAFF. The CDR3 bases are TGTGCCAGCAGTTTAAAGCCGGGGGCGTCTGAAGCTTTCTTT. The J gene is TRBJ1-1, the V gene TRBV7-8, with D perhaps matching TRBD1 (6 bases). V was shortened by 6 bases and J by 6 bases, with 17 bases between the two germline ends. The length of the CDR3 is 14 residues. Germline V gene lookup returns CDR1 SGHVS and CDR2 FQNEAQ. Full variable domain (missing parts from reference TRBV7-8 and TRBJ1-1): GAGVSQSPRYKVAKRGQDVALRCDPISGHVSLFWYQQALGQGPEFLTYFQNEAQLDKSGLPSDRFFAERPEGSVSTLKIQRTQQEDSAVYLCASSLKPGASEAFFGQGTRLTVV.

The gene calls are TRBV27 and TRBJ1-6; D unresolved. V lost 1 base to trimming and J lost 8 bases, with 12 bases between them. This CDR3 spans 15 amino acids. CDR1 is MNHEY, CDR2 SMNVEV, per germline (reference sequence). The CDR3 protein is CASSLLREADSPLHF. Written as DNA, the CDR3 is TGTGCCAGCAGTTTATTACGGGAAGCGGATTCACCCCTCCACTTT.

A remark on this clone: This specimen includes other DNA sequences encoding the same CDR3. The chain's CDR3 is CASSHSGLNYGYTF. The CDR3 DNA reads as TGTGCCAGCAGCCATTCGGGTCTTAACTATGGCTACACCTTC. The chain is built from TRBV28 and TRBJ1-2, with unresolved D. This CDR3 is 14 amino acids long. V lost 6 bases and J lost 1, with 12 bases in between. CDR1 is MDHEN and CDR2 is SYDVKM in the germline V gene.

V usage is TRBV4-3 and J usage is TRBJ2-7, with no clear D. Trimming removed 3 bases from V and 0 bases from J, with 6 bases in between. The V gene's germline CDR1 is LGHNA and CDR2 YSLEER. CDR3 length: 13 amino acids. The CDR3: CASSHQVSYEQYF. The CDR3, as DNA: TGCGCCAGCAGCCATCAGGTCTCCTACGAGCAGTACTTC.

V usage is TRBV5-5 and J usage is TRBJ2-7; the D call may be TRBD1 or TRBD2 (6 bases each). CDR3 length equals 14 residues. Between the trimmed V and J ends, which lost 4 bases and 5 bases, there was a span of 16 bases. Looked up from germline, CDR1 is SGHKS and CDR2 is YYEKEE (reference sequence). CDR3 in DNA: TGTGCCAGCAGCCCCATGGGGGGCCGGGACGAGCAGTACTTC. This gives the protein CASSPMGGRDEQYF.

This clone came up once. V and J are TRBV6-5 and TRBJ1-5; D is perhaps TRBD1 (6 bases). V lost 0 bases and J lost 3, with 12 bases in between. Looked up from germline, CDR1 is MNHEY and CDR2 is SVGAGI. The CDR3 has 16 residues. The CDR3 reads CASSYSYRDDNQPQHF. The CDR3 DNA follows: TGTGCCAGCAGTTACTCGTACAGGGATGACAATCAGCCCCAGCATTTT.

This CDR3 is CASSSDRGNSGYEQYF. In nucleotides, the CDR3 is TGTGCCAGCAGTTCGGACAGGGGGAACTCGGGCTACGAGCAGTACTTC. The J gene is TRBJ2-7, the V gene TRBV7-9; TRBD1 matches 10 bases. CDR1 is SEHNR and CDR2 is FQNEAQ in the germline V gene (reference sequence). J lost 3 bases, V lost 6 bases, and 11 bases had no gene match. This CDR3 has 16 amino acids. Using reference TRBV7-9 and TRBJ2-7 for the parts outside the CDR3, the full variable domain is DTGVSQNPRHKITKRGQNVTFRCDPISEHNRLYWYRQTLGQGPEFLTYFQNEAQLEKSRLLSDRFSAERPKGSFSTLEIQRTEQGDSAMYLCASSSDRGNSGYEQYFGPGTRLTVT.

This clone showed up just a few times. V usage is TRBV10-1 and J usage is TRBJ1-1; TRBD1 might be the D (6 bases). This CDR3 contains 17 residues. The germline gives CDR1 WNHNN, CDR2 SYGVQD (reference sequence). Trimming left V 4 bases short and J 3 bases short, with 21 bases between. CDR3 in DNA: TGCGCCAGCAGTGGGGTTGTCCCGGGACAAGGGCACACTGAAGCTTTCTTT. This codes for CASSGVVPGQGHTEAFF.